A single sample is the source of the 25 T cell receptor beta chains below, sequenced in a study of Graves' ophthalmopathy and Graves' hyperthyroidism. The study amplified TCR beta CDR3 regions using RNA transcripts. HTBI-primed RT-PCR formed the first round, and a multiplex PCR formed the second. Using its own MiXCR run on the multiplex PCR reads, TCRdb lists one record per CDR3 protein. The data show about 220,000 distinct CDR3 sequences, 20% to 25% seen once. The sequenced material came from peripheral blood. All receptors derive from a woman aged 50 to 65 with Graves' ophthalmopathy.

The gene calls are TRBV5-1 and TRBJ1-1, with D perhaps matching TRBD1 (6 bases). The germline V and J ends were trimmed by 4 bases and 6 bases, with 16 bases remaining between them. This CDR3 has 14 residues. In germline, CDR1 is SGHRS, CDR2 YFSETQ. The CDR3 sequence: CASSPRGGRPEAFF. The CDR3 DNA sequence: TGCGCCAGCAGCCCACGGGGGGGGCGGCCTGAAGCTTTCTTT.

Remarks on this clonotype: This sequence may be a read error, since a much larger clone differs from it by one base. The CDR3 carries no conserved terminal phenylalanine or tryptophan, so it likely arises from a read error. V and J are TRBV7-8 and TRBJ1-5; D is undetermined. The CDR3 runs to 15 residues. Trimming cost V 1 base and J 1 base, with 8 bases left between them. The germline V gene has CDR1 SGHVS and CDR2 FQNEAQ. For the CDR3, the DNA is TGTGCCAGCAGCTTAGGACCAGAAAGCAATCAGCCCCAGCATATT. Translation: CASSLGPESNQPQHI.

This clonotype was recorded at least ten times. The J gene is TRBJ1-1, the V gene TRBV6-2 or TRBV6-3; TRBD1 aligns across 7 bases. The V segment lost 10 bases and the J segment 5 bases; nucleotides outside the gene matches: 4. The CDR3 runs 11 residues. Germline values: CDR1 MNHEY, CDR2 SVGEGT. DNA of the CDR3: TGTGCCAAGGCAGGGGGGACTGAAGCTTTCTTT. Its protein is CAKAGGTEAFF.

As for this clonotype: Sequence at one end of the junction differs from germline and may be a read error. The chain recombines TRBV6-1 with TRBJ1-5, with a weak D call TRBD1 (6 bases). The CDR3 totals 15 residues. Per the germline V gene, CDR1 is MNHNS and CDR2 is SASEGT. Here the CDR3 reads CASIRTANSSQPQHF. The CDR3 DNA follows: TGTGCCAGCATACGGACAGCTAATAGCAGTCAGCCCCAGCATTTT.

This clonotype was observed at least ten times. The CDR3 region has the DNA TGTGCCAGCAGAAAGCGGGAGGCGGCGGTGACCCAGTACTTC. Its protein product is CASRKREAAVTQYF. This rearrangement joins TRBV27 to TRBJ2-5, with 9 nucleotides matching TRBD2. V was clipped by 6 bases and J by 7 bases; unmatched bases: 9. The CDR3 is 14 residues long. Germline values: CDR1 MNHEY, CDR2 SMNVEV (reference sequence).

The rearrangement joins TRBV6-2 or TRBV6-3 to TRBJ1-1, with D possibly being TRBD1 (6 bases). CDR1 is MNHEY, CDR2 SVGEGT, per germline. The V end lost 0 bases, the J end lost 5 bases, and 13 bases lay between the germline ends. There are 15 residues in the CDR3. CDR3 in amino acids: CASSYSETGLTEAFF. DNA of the CDR3: TGTGCCAGCAGTTACTCAGAGACAGGTTTGACTGAAGCTTTCTTT.

Ten or more counts support this clonotype. As DNA, the CDR3 is TGTGCCACCAGACTAGCGGGAGGGCCGGGGGAGACCCAGTACTTC. Its translation: CATRLAGGPGETQYF. The V gene is TRBV15, the J gene TRBJ2-5, with TRBD2 matching over 13 bases. CDR3 length equals 15 residues. The V gene end was trimmed by 6 bases and the J gene end by 5 bases; junction bases not matched to a gene: 6. Germline-derived CDR1 and CDR2 are LNHNV and YYDKDF (reference sequence).

This rearrangement joins TRBV18 to TRBJ1-2, with D possibly TRBD1 on 5 matching bases. The V gene's germline CDR1 is KGHSH and CDR2 LQKENI. The CDR3 loop spans 14 amino acids. V lost 6 bases and J 8 bases, leaving 19 bases between the germline ends. The CDR3 DNA reads as TGTGCCAGCTCGGTACAGGAGGCGATAGGCGGCTACACCTTC. Translated: CASSVQEAIGGYTF.

This clonotype was seen a handful of times. V is TRBV24-1 and J is TRBJ1-1; D call uncertain. This CDR3 has 11 amino acids. V shed 11 bases and J shed 8 bases, with 14 bases lying between them. The germline CDR1 and CDR2 sequences are KGHDR and SFDVKD. CDR3 nucleotide sequence: TGTGCCAGCAGCTATTTAGGGGAAGCTTTCTTT. The encoded protein is CASSYLGEAFF.

This clonotype came up many times. The rearrangement links TRBV20-1 to TRBJ2-7; D might be TRBD1 or TRBD2, each matching 5 bases. Germline V gives CDR1 DFQATT, CDR2 SNEGSKA (reference sequence). The CDR3 has 12 residues. Between the trimmed V and J ends, which lost 3 bases and 0 bases, there was a span of 6 bases. The CDR3 reads CSASGASYEQYF. CDR3 DNA sequence: TGCAGTGCTAGCGGGGCCTCCTACGAGCAGTACTTC.

This clonotype was detected ten times or more. The chain uses TRBV20-1 and TRBJ2-7, with D perhaps TRBD1 (5 bases). This CDR3 has 15 residues. CDR1 DFQATT and CDR2 SNEGSKA come from the germline V gene (reference sequence). V was cut by 3 bases and J by 5 bases, with 20 bases left in between. CDR3 sequence (DNA): TGCAGTGCTAGCGGTGGGCAGGGTTCGTCCGACGAGCAGTACTTC. Encoded protein: CSASGGQGSSDEQYF.

This clonotype showed up many times. The chain uses TRBV13 and TRBJ2-7; TRBD2 matches 9 bases. The V gene end was trimmed by 5 bases and the J gene end by 5 bases; junction bases not matched to a gene: 7. The length of the CDR3 is 14 residues. Germline values: CDR1 PRHDT, CDR2 FYEKMQ (reference sequence). DNA for the CDR3: TGTGCCAGCAGCGACAGCGGGAGGTTCGACGAGCAGTACTTC. This gives the protein CASSDSGRFDEQYF.

This clonotype was counted many times. V gene TRBV9 combines with J gene TRBJ2-7; 10 bases fit TRBD2. V shed 0 bases and J 4 bases; nucleotides not matched to a gene: 7. The germline CDR1 and CDR2 sequences are SGDLS and YYNGEE. The CDR3 totals 16 residues. The CDR3 region has the DNA TGTGCCAGCAGCGTAGGGTGGCTAGCGGGAGCGTACGAGCAGTACTTC. Encoded protein: CASSVGWLAGAYEQYF.

In its sample, this clonotype was seen many times. The chain joins TRBV6-1 to TRBJ1-2; D is ambiguous. The CDR3 is 13 residues long. Germline V gives CDR1 MNHNS, CDR2 SASEGT. Deletions cut 3 bases from V and 4 bases from J, with 9 bases between. DNA of the CDR3: TGTGCCAGCAGTGACCCCAGGTCCTATGGCTACACCTTC. This sequence encodes CASSDPRSYGYTF.

In its sample, this clonotype was seen many times. This chain connects TRBV6-5 to TRBJ2-7; 10 bases align to TRBD2. The CDR3 has 15 residues. J was trimmed by 4 bases and V by 0 bases; bases with no gene match: 3. Per germline, CDR1 MNHEY and CDR2 SVGAGI. CDR3 in amino acids: CASSYSLAGRYEQYF. The CDR3 region has the DNA TGTGCCAGCAGTTACTCACTAGCGGGGAGGTACGAGCAGTACTTC.

The rearrangement links TRBV18 to TRBJ1-2; 10 bases match TRBD1. The germline V gene encodes CDR1 KGHSH and CDR2 LQKENI. Trimming removed 4 bases from V and 4 bases from J; junction bases left unmatched: 3. CDR3 length: 14 amino acids. CDR3 sequence reads: CASSRTGGSYGYTF. The CDR3 DNA reads as TGTGCCAGCTCACGGACAGGGGGGAGCTATGGCTACACCTTC.

This clonotype has ten or more counts. V usage is TRBV25-1 and J usage is TRBJ1-2; the D is unclear. Germline-derived CDR1 and CDR2 are MGHDK and SYGVNS. This CDR3 region has 18 residues. Trimming stripped 6 bases from V and 1 base from J, with 24 bases between. CDR3 coding DNA: TGTGCCAGCAGGGCTCTCTCCCTTGTGAAGAGATTTAACTATGGCTACACCTTC. The encoded protein is CASRALSLVKRFNYGYTF.

This clonotype was seen ten or more times. The conserved closing phenylalanine or tryptophan is absent in this CDR3, likely reflecting a read error. The DNA is omitted, as the CDR3 cannot be located on it reliably, and the CDR3 follows TCRdb's listing. V and J are TRBV4-1 and TRBJ1-2; the tabulated D call, TRBD1, remains unverified against the DNA. The CDR3 totals 11 residues, both ends included. Germline CDR1 is MGHRA and CDR2 is YSYEKL. This chain's CDR3 is CASSPRDGQGS.

This clonotype was recorded many times. The V and J genes are TRBV11-2 and TRBJ2-5; 9 nucleotides line up with TRBD1. Unmatched junction bases numbered 5, after V lost 5 bases and J lost 4 bases. The V gene's germline CDR1 is SGHAT and CDR2 FQNNGV. The CDR3 extends over 14 amino acids. CDR3 protein: CASSPGTGPETQYF. For the CDR3, the DNA is TGTGCCAGCAGCCCTGGGACAGGGCCAGAGACCCAGTACTTC.

A word on this clonotype: Possible read error: a much larger clone is one base away. The V gene is TRBV24-1, the J gene TRBJ2-6; possibly TRBD2 for D (5 bases). Trimming removed 3 bases from V and 0 bases from J, with 8 bases in between. Looked up from germline, CDR1 is KGHDR and CDR2 is SFDVKD. The CDR3 spans 16 residues. DNA for the CDR3: TGTGCCACCAGTGATGGGAGCCTCTCTGGGGCCAACGTCCTGACTTTC. Translated: CATSDGSLSGANVLTF.

This clonotype has at least ten counts. The gene calls are TRBV12-3 or TRBV12-4 and TRBJ1-2; D not resolved. The V end lost 4 bases, the J end lost 6 bases, and 9 bases lay between the germline ends. This CDR3 has 12 amino acids. The DNA for the CDR3 is TGTGCCAGCAGTTCTTATCCGGATGGCTACACCTTC. Its protein product is CASSSYPDGYTF.

This sequence joins TRBV6-5 and TRBJ2-5; 9 bases are shared with TRBD1. V dropped 4 bases and J dropped 5; count of bases not matched to a gene: 8. This CDR3 contains 15 residues. From germline, CDR1 is MNHEY and CDR2 SVGAGI. The CDR3 reads CASSSTGGTGETQYF. CDR3 nucleotides: TGTGCCAGCAGTTCTACAGGGGGCACCGGGGAGACCCAGTACTTC.

The genes are TRBV20-1 and TRBJ2-7; 15 bases fit TRBD2. The CDR3 covers 17 residues. Germline loops: CDR1 DFQATT, CDR2 SNEGSKA (reference sequence). The DNA for the CDR3 is TGCAGCATCGAAAATACTGGGACTAGCGGGAGGACCTACGAGCAGTACTTC. This translates into CSIENTGTSGRTYEQYF.

A note on this clonotype: A much bigger clone sits one base away, suggesting this may be a read error. The chain employs TRBV20-1 and TRBJ2-1, with D uncertain. The V gene's germline CDR1 is DFQATT and CDR2 SNEGSKA (reference sequence). The CDR3 spans 14 residues. CDR3 DNA sequence: TGCAGTGCTCCTTCGATGAACTCCTACAATGAGCATTTCTTC. This codes for CSAPSMNSYNEHFF.

The CDR3 DNA is TGTGCCAGCAGTGAAGATATTGACAGGGCTGGGGCCAACGTCCTGACTTTC. Translating gives CASSEDIDRAGANVLTF. The chain has TRBV6-1 and TRBJ2-6; the match to TRBD1 covers 7 bases. V lost 1 base and J lost 2; bases outside the gene matches: 5. CDR3 length: 17 amino acids. Germline CDR1 is MNHNS and CDR2 is SASEGT.